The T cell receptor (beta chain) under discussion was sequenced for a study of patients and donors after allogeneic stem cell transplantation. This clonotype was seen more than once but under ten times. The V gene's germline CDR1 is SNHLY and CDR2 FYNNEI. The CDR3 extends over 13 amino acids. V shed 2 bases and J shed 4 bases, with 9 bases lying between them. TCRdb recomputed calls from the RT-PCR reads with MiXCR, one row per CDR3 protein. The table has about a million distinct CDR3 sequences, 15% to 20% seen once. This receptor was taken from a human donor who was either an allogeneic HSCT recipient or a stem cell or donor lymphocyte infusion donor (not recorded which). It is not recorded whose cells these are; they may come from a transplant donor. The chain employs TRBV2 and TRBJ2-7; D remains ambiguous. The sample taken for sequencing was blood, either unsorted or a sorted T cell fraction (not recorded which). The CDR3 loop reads CASSELRNYEQYF. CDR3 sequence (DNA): TGTGCCAGCAGTGAATTAAGGAATTACGAGCAGTACTTC.